One TCR beta chain is described in this entry. Antigen specificity is unknown. Libraries were prepared by immunoSEQ multiplex PCR; TCRdb keeps only in-frame clonotypes and omits some of them. This sample yields tens of thousands of clones, of which around four fifths are seen a single time; about 4% belongs to the top ten. As to time point: week 35, safety follow-up. The investigators gave 300 ug of mutant IDH1 20-mer peptide in each vaccine dose, together with topical imiquimod. Trimming stripped 5 bases from V and 7 bases from J, with 12 bases between. Germline V gives CDR1 MNHEY, CDR2 SMNVEV (reference sequence). The CDR3 spans 13 residues. These data are taken from a study of a mutant IDH1 vaccine in newly diagnosed glioma.

The starting material was PBMCs, obtained from a glioma patient whose treatment included an IDH1 peptide vaccine. This sequence joins TRBV27 and TRBJ1-3; D not certain. The TCR sequence derives from a man aged 25-45 years with glioma. DNA for the CDR3: TGTGCCAGCAGTCCACGGAGCGGGAACACCATATATTTT. It is translated as CASSPRSGNTIYF.